Presented here are 23 T cell receptor beta chains from one specimen sequenced in a study of blood T cell repertoires in COVID-19. Produced via immunoSEQ multiplex PCR; TCRdb's table is partial and in-frame only. Altogether about 140,000 clones are present, about 87% being singletons, with the ten largest covering around 40%. Sequencing was done on a sample of peripheral blood. These receptors all stem from a man between 50 and 59 years old who had recovered from COVID-19.

The CDR3 DNA is TGCAGCGCGCCGGCGTGGAGCGACAATGAGCAGTTCTTC. Protein: CSAPAWSDNEQFF. This chain links TRBV29-1 with TRBJ2-1; D unresolved. This CDR3 is 13 amino acids long. With 7 bases removed from V and 5 bases from J, the gap between germline ends came to 15 bases. The V gene's germline CDR1 is SQVTM and CDR2 ANQGSEA.

This clone was observed a handful of times. The chain combines TRBV19 with TRBJ2-3, with 7 bases matching TRBD1. Trimming removed 6 bases from V and 0 bases from J; junction bases left unmatched: 9. The germline CDR1 and CDR2 sequences are LNHDA and SQIVND (reference sequence). The CDR3 covers 16 residues. CDR3 sequence: CASSDGRQGSTDTQYF. In nucleotides, the CDR3 is TGTGCCAGTAGCGACGGAAGACAGGGTAGCACAGATACGCAGTATTTT. The full variable domain, completed using reference TRBV19 and TRBJ2-3, is DGGITQSPKYLFRKEGQNVTLSCEQNLNHDAMYWYRQDPGQGLRLIYYSQIVNDFQKGDIAEGYSVSREKKESFPLTVTSAQKNPTAFYLCASSDGRQGSTDTQYFGPGTRLTVL.

The chain employs TRBV4-3 and TRBJ2-5, with TRBD1 identical over 7 bases. This CDR3 spans 15 amino acids. Germline V CDR1 and CDR2: LGHNA, YSLEER. V dropped 1 base and J dropped 3; count of bases not matched to a gene: 5. The DNA for the CDR3 is TGCGCCAGCAGCCAAGTGTTCGACAGGGAAGAGACCCAGTACTTC. It specifies CASSQVFDREETQYF.

This sequence joins TRBV6-5 and TRBJ1-5; 9 positions agree with TRBD1. The V gene end was trimmed by 6 bases and the J gene end by 7 bases; junction bases not matched to a gene: 10. The CDR3 is 15 residues long. Germline values: CDR1 MNHEY, CDR2 SVGAGI. In nucleotides, the CDR3 is TGTGCCAGCAGCGTAACAGGGGGCGATTGGCAGCCCCAGCATTTT. Translation gives CASSVTGGDWQPQHF.

CDR3 DNA: TGTGCCAGCAGCCCACCCCGGGGGGCAAGAACTGGAAACACCATATATTTT. This encodes CASSPPRGARTGNTIYF. The rearrangement uses TRBV7-6 and TRBJ1-3; a weak D match, TRBD1 (6 bases). The CDR3 loop spans 17 amino acids. CDR1 is SGHVS, CDR2 FNYEAQ, per germline. The V and J ends lost 5 bases and 2 bases respectively, with 19 bases between them.

The chain couples TRBV6-6 to TRBJ2-2; TRBD1 might be the D (5 bases). Germline assignment: CDR1 MNHNY and CDR2 SVGAGI (reference sequence). CDR3 length: 15 amino acids. Trimming cost V 2 bases and J 5 bases, with 12 bases left between them. Written as DNA, the CDR3 is TGTGCCAGCAGTTACCTCAGGGCGCCAACCGGGGAGCTGTTTTTT. Translation: CASSYLRAPTGELFF.

The CDR3 sequence is CASSLAGGSNQPQHF. DNA for the CDR3: TGTGCCAGCAGCTTAGCCGGAGGTAGCAATCAGCCCCAGCATTTT. The chain links TRBV11-2 to TRBJ1-5; no clear D gene. The CDR3 extends over 15 amino acids. Trimming pared 1 base from V and 0 bases from J, leaving 7 bases between. The germline gives CDR1 SGHAT, CDR2 FQNNGV.

This clone was counted once. The chain couples TRBV5-1 to TRBJ1-2; 10 positions agree with TRBD1. V lost 4 bases, J lost 6 bases, and 9 bases stayed unmatched. This CDR3 comprises 15 residues. CDR1 is SGHRS, CDR2 YFSETQ, per germline. The CDR3 bases are TGCGCCAGCAGCGTAACGGGACAGGGGTTCGATGGCTACACCTTC. The encoded protein is CASSVTGQGFDGYTF.

The chain uses TRBV13 and TRBJ2-3; D might be TRBD2 (5 bases). Per germline, CDR1 PRHDT and CDR2 FYEKMQ (reference sequence). Trimming removed 3 bases at V and 0 bases at J, with 13 bases between. The length of the CDR3 is 16 residues. CDR3 DNA sequence: TGTGCCAGCAGCTTCCCATGGGAGTTTAGCACAGATACGCAGTATTTT. Encoded protein: CASSFPWEFSTDTQYF.

V usage is TRBV6-5 and J usage is TRBJ2-7, with 11 nucleotides matching TRBD1. The V gene end was trimmed by 8 bases and the J gene end by 4 bases; junction bases not matched to a gene: 10. The CDR3 is made up of 15 amino acids. Germline CDR1 reads MNHEY; CDR2 reads SVGAGI. The chain's CDR3 is CASAGGGQGAYEQYF. DNA for the CDR3: TGTGCCAGCGCCGGGGGAGGACAGGGGGCTTACGAGCAGTACTTC.

The rearrangement joins TRBV3-1 (or the pseudogene TRBV3-2) to TRBJ1-2; TRBD1 is a possible D gene (5 bases). V was pared by 4 bases and J by 2 bases, with 14 bases between. From germline, CDR1 is LGHDT and CDR2 YNNKEL (reference sequence). CDR3 size: 15 residues. CDR3 nucleotides: TGTGCCAGCAGCCCCAGGGCAGGGAAAAACTATGGCTACACCTTC. Translated, it gives CASSPRAGKNYGYTF.

The chain uses TRBV5-8 and TRBJ1-1; 8 nucleotides match TRBD1. The germline gives CDR1 SGHTS, CDR2 YDEGEE. The trim removed 3 bases at V and 1 base at J, leaving 2 bases unmatched. CDR3 length equals 14 residues. The CDR3 DNA reads as TGTGCCAGCAGCTGGGGGACAGGGAACACTGAAGCTTTCTTT. Translated, it gives CASSWGTGNTEAFF.

The sample holds a few counts of this clone. This chain links TRBV12-3 or TRBV12-4 with TRBJ1-1, with D perhaps matching TRBD1 (5 bases). This CDR3 contains 13 residues. V lost 6 bases and J 6 bases, leaving 14 bases between the germline ends. The CDR3 sequence: CASRAKGEAEAFF. The CDR3 DNA reads TGTGCCAGCAGAGCCAAAGGGGAGGCTGAAGCTTTCTTT.

V and J are TRBV10-3 and TRBJ2-1; possible D gene TRBD1, 6 bases. The V end was cut by 5 bases, the J end by 6 bases, with 11 bases between. The CDR3 length is 13 residues. Germline V gives CDR1 ENHRY, CDR2 SYGVKD. The DNA of the CDR3 is TGTGCCATCAGTAGGACAGAATTCAATGAGCAGTTCTTC. Translating it yields CAISRTEFNEQFF.

The genes are TRBV4-1 and TRBJ1-1; 12 positions match TRBD1. The CDR3 has 22 amino acids. Germline-derived CDR1 and CDR2 are MGHRA and YSYEKL. The ends lost 5 bases at V and 2 bases at J; junction bases unmatched: 24. The CDR3 is CASSVSPRDRGRSNGLNTEAFF. The CDR3 bases are TGCGCCAGCAGCGTTAGCCCCCGGGACAGGGGGCGCAGTAATGGGTTAAACACTGAAGCTTTCTTT.

The rearrangement links TRBV6-2 or TRBV6-3 to TRBJ2-1, with 10 bases that match TRBD1. The J segment lost 8 bases and the V segment lost 4 bases, leaving 8 bases of the junction unmatched. CDR3 size: 15 residues. From germline, CDR1 is MNHEY and CDR2 SVGEGT. DNA of the CDR3: TGTGCCAGCAGTTTTCGGGACAGGGGTTTGCATGAGCAGTTCTTC. It specifies CASSFRDRGLHEQFF.

The chain employs TRBV4-1 and TRBJ2-2; 7 nucleotides agree with TRBD2. Germline assignment: CDR1 MGHRA and CDR2 YSYEKL. The V segment lost 3 bases and the J segment 8 bases; nucleotides outside the gene matches: 12. The CDR3 is 16 amino acids. The CDR3 region is CASSHREAGSVGELFF. The CDR3 region has the DNA TGCGCCAGCAGCCACCGTGAAGCGGGGAGTGTTGGGGAGCTGTTTTTT.

This chain uses TRBV5-8 with TRBJ2-1; 9 bases are a match to TRBD1. The CDR3 sequence is 16 residues long. Germline V CDR1 and CDR2: SGHTS, YDEGEE. V was pared by 4 bases and J by 1 base, with 6 bases of the junction left unmatched. CDR3 residues: CASSAVGQGSYNEQFF. In DNA, the CDR3 is TGTGCCAGCAGCGCGGTAGGACAGGGGTCCTACAATGAGCAGTTCTTC.

The CDR3 sequence is CASRFSGGVPETQYF. The CDR3 DNA follows: TGTGCCAGCAGGTTTAGCGGGGGGGTCCCCGAGACGCAGTATTTT. The chain combines TRBV11-3 with TRBJ2-3; TRBD2 aligns across 11 bases. V shed 6 bases, J shed 9 bases, and the junction held 11 bases outside the gene matches. CDR3 length: 15 amino acids. Germline-derived CDR1 and CDR2 are SGHNT and YENEEA.

This chain's CDR3 is CASSSVNPGQGLEEYF. Here the CDR3 DNA reads TGTGCCAGCAGCTCCGTTAACCCGGGACAGGGTTTGGAGGAGTACTTC. This sequence joins TRBV5-6 and TRBJ2-7, with 9 bases matching TRBD1. V trimming: 3 bases; J trimming: 11 bases; junction bases outside the gene matches: 18. Germline assignment: CDR1 SGHDT and CDR2 YYEEEE. The CDR3 spans 16 residues.

The rearrangement uses TRBV11-2 and TRBJ2-5, with 7 bases that match TRBD1. There are 14 residues in the CDR3. V lost 0 bases, J lost 3 bases, and 1 base stayed unmatched. From germline, CDR1 is SGHAT and CDR2 FQNNGV. In DNA form, the CDR3 reads TGTGCCAGCAGCTTAGAAGGGACAGAAGAGACCCAGTACTTC. Protein: CASSLEGTEETQYF.

This clone was picked up a small number of times. The J gene is TRBJ1-6, the V gene TRBV4-3, with D possibly being TRBD1 (6 bases). V dropped 2 bases and J dropped 7 bases, with 12 bases sitting between them. The CDR3 consists of 15 residues. CDR1 is LGHNA, CDR2 YSLEER, per germline. CDR3 protein: CASSQIQGRNSPLHF. In DNA, the CDR3 is TGCGCCAGCAGCCAAATACAGGGCCGAAATTCACCCCTCCACTTT.

V usage is TRBV5-1 and J usage is TRBJ2-5; the match to TRBD2 covers 11 bases. The CDR3 length is 16 residues. After removal of 0 bases from V and 3 bases from J, the junction contained 4 bases not matched to a gene. The germline CDR1 and CDR2 sequences are SGHRS and YFSETQ. The CDR3 reads CASSLGASGGKETQYF. CDR3 nucleotide sequence: TGCGCCAGCAGCTTGGGGGCTAGCGGGGGGAAAGAGACCCAGTACTTC.